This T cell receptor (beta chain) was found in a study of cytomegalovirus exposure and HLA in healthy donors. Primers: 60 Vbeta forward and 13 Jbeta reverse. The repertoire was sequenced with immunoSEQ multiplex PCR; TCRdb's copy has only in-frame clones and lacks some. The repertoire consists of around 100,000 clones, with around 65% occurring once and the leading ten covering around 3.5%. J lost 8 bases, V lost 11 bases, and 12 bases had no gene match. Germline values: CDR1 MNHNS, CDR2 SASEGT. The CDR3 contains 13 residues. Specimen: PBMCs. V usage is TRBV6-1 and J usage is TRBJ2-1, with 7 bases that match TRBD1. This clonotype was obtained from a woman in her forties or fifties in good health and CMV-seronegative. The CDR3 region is CAGMGTAFDEQFF. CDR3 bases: TGTGCCGGCATGGGGACAGCCTTTGATGAGCAGTTCTTC.